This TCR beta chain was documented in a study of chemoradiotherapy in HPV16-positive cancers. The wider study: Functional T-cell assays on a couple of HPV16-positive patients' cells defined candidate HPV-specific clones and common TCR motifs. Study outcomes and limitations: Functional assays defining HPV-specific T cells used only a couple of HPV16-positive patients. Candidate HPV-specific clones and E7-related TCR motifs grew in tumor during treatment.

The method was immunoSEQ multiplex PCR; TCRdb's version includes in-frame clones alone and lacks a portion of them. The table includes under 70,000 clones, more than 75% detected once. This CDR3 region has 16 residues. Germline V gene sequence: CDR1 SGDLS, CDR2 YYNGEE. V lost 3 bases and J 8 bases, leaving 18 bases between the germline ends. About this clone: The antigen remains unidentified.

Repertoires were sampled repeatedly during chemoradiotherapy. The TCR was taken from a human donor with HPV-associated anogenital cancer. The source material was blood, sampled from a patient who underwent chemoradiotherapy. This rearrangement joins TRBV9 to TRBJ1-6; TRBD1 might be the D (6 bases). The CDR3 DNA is TGTGCCAGCAGCGCCCAAAAATCGGACAGAGATTCACCCCTCCACTTT. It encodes CASSAQKSDRDSPLHF.